The clone carrying this TCR beta chain was observed at least ten times. The data stem from a study of patients and donors after allogeneic stem cell transplantation. TCRdb reprocessed the RT-PCR reads with MiXCR, giving one entry per CDR3 protein. The sample consists of 200,000 to 250,000 distinct CDR3 sequences, about 14% of them appearing once. V dropped 2 bases and J dropped 8 bases, with 15 bases sitting between them. The CDR3 length is 14 residues. Germline V gives CDR1 ENHRY, CDR2 SYGVKD. The clonotype comes from a human donor who was either an allogeneic HSCT recipient or a stem cell or donor lymphocyte infusion donor (not recorded which). It is not recorded whose cells these are; they may come from a transplant donor. The source material was blood, either unsorted or a sorted T cell fraction (not recorded which). The chain combines TRBV10-3 with TRBJ1-2; D may be TRBD1 (6 bases). The CDR3 loop reads CAISEGRGALGYTF. CDR3 nucleotide sequence: TGTGCCATCAGTGAGGGACGGGGGGCCCTAGGCTACACCTTC.